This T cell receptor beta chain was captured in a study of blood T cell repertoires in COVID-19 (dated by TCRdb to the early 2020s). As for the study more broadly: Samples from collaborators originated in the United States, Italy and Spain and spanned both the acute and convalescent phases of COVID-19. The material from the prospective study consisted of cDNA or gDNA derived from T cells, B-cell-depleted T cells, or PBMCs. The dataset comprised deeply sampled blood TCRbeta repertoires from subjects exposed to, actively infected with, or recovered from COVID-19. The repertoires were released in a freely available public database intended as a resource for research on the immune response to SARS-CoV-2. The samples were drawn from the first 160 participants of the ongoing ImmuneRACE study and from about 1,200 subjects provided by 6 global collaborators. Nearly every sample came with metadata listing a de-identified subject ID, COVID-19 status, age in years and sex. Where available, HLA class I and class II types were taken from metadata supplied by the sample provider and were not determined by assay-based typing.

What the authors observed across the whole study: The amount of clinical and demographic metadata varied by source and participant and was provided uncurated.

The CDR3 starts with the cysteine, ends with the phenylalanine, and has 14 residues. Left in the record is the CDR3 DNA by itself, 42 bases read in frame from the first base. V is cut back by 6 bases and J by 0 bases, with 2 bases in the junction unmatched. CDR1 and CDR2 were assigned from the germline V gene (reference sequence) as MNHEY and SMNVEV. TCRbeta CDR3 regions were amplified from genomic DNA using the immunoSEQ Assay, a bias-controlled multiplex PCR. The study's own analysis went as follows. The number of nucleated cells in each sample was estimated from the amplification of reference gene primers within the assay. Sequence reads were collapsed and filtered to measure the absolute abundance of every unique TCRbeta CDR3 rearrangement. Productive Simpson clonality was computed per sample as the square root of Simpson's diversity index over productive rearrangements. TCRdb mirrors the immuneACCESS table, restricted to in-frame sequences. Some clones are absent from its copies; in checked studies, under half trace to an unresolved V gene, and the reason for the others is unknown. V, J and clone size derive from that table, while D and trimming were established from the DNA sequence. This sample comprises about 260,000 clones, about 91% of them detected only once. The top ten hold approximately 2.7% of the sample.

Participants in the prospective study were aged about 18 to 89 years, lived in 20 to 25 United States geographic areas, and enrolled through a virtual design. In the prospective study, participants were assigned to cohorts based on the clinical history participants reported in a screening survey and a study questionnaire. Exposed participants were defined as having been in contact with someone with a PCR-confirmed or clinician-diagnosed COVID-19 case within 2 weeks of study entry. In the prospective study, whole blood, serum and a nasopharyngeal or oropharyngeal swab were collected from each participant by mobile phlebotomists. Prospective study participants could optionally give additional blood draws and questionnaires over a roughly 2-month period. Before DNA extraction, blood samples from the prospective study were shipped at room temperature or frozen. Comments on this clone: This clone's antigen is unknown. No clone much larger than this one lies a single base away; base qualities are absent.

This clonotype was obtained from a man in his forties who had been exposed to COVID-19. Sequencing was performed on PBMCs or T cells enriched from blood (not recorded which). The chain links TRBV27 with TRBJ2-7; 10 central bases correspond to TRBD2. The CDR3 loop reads CASSPSGSSYEQYF. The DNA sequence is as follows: TGTGCCAGCAGCCCTAGCGGGAGCTCCTACGAGCAGTACTTC.